These 10 T cell receptor beta chains share one sample of origin, sequenced in a study of regulatory T cells in long-lasting Graves disease. Construction of the TCR beta libraries employed iRepertoire HTBI primers in conjunction with Arm-PCR of CDR3 regions. TCRdb re-analysed the multiplex PCR reads in MiXCR, keeping a single row per CDR3 protein. The data show 300,000 or so distinct CDR3 sequences, around 19% seen once. Time point in this sample: persistent/refractory GD, antithyroid drugs over 5 years with positive TRAb. Researchers made the TCR library from RNA that was extracted from PBMCs. The input for sequencing was peripheral blood mononuclear cells (PBMCs), taken when the disease was refractory, from a patient treated with antithyroid drugs. All receptors derive from a female donor with Graves disease.

This clonotype was found a few times. J is TRBJ2-7 and V is TRBV19, with D possibly matching TRBD1 (5 bases). Germline V gene sequence: CDR1 LNHDA, CDR2 SQIVND (reference sequence). The V gene lost 3 bases and the J gene lost 4 bases, with 19 bases spanning the gap. The CDR3 is made up of 16 amino acids. The CDR3 reads CASSIFYGQGIYEQYF. Written as DNA, the CDR3 is TGTGCCAGTAGTATCTTCTACGGTCAGGGCATTTACGAGCAGTACTTC.

With respect to this clonotype: A read error may be the cause here, since a much bigger clone is one base away. The chain couples TRBV11-2 to TRBJ2-5, with a weak D call TRBD1 (5 bases). The germline CDR1 and CDR2 sequences are SGHAT and FQNNGV. This CDR3 spans 14 amino acids. The CDR3 nucleotides read TGCGCCAGCAGCCAGGGTGGAATTCAAGAGGCCCAGTACTTC. Encoded protein: CASSQGGIQEAQYF.

This clonotype was detected many times. The rearrangement uses TRBV12-3 or TRBV12-4 and TRBJ1-1; TRBD1 agrees at 7 bases. The CDR3 is made up of 13 amino acids. J was trimmed by 4 bases and V by 4 bases; bases with no gene match: 3. CDR3 sequence (DNA): TGTGCCAGCAGTTACAGGGGAGGCACTGAAGCTTTCTTT. Translating gives CASSYRGGTEAFF.

Points on this clonotype: Possible read error: a much larger clone is one base away. The rearrangement links TRBV6-6 to TRBJ2-5, with TRBD2 as a possible D gene (5 bases). V was trimmed by 1 base and J by 5 bases, leaving 17 bases between them. This CDR3 comprises 16 residues. The V gene's germline CDR1 is MNHNY and CDR2 SVGAGI (reference sequence). The CDR3 loop reads CASSYFGSEGGETQYF. The CDR3 DNA sequence: TGTGCCAGCAGTTACTTCGGATCCGAGGGTGGCGAGACCCAGTACTTC.

At least ten counts were recorded for this clonotype. This chain uses TRBV28 with TRBJ1-6; no clear D gene. From germline, CDR1 is MDHEN and CDR2 SYDVKM. Trimming removed 10 bases from V and 9 bases from J, with 22 bases in between. The CDR3 has 15 amino acids. The CDR3, as DNA: TGTGCCACCCCGAGCGGACGGAGGGAGGGTTCACCCCTCCACTTT. Residues: CATPSGRREGSPLHF.

V is TRBV30 and J is TRBJ2-7; 11 bases fit TRBD2. The V segment lost 4 bases and the J segment 1 base; nucleotides outside the gene matches: 6. The length of the CDR3 is 15 residues. CDR1 is GTSNPN, CDR2 SVGIG, per germline (reference sequence). DNA for the CDR3: TGTGCCTGGACCGCCGGGACTAGCGGATCCTACGAGCAGTACTTC. As protein: CAWTAGTSGSYEQYF. Full variable domain (rest looked up from reference TRBV30 and TRBJ2-7): SQTIHQWPATLVQPVGSPLSLECTVEGTSNPNLYWYRQAAGRGLQLLFYSVGIGQISSEVPQNLSASRPQDRQFILSSKKLLLSDSGFYLCAWTAGTSGSYEQYFGPGTRLTVT.

The chain employs TRBV4-1 and TRBJ2-7, with 7 bases identical to TRBD1. Germline lookup yields CDR1 MGHRA and CDR2 YSYEKL. V trimming: 2 bases; J trimming: 2 bases; junction bases outside the gene matches: 18. The CDR3 extends over 19 amino acids. CDR3: CASSQIFIKTGFTAYEQYF. CDR3 bases: TGCGCCAGCAGCCAAATATTCATAAAGACAGGGTTTACGGCCTACGAGCAGTACTTC.

This clonotype was picked up many times. V usage is TRBV27 and J usage is TRBJ1-1; no definite D call. Per the germline V gene, CDR1 is MNHEY and CDR2 is SMNVEV (reference sequence). CDR3 length: 18 residues. Trimming left V 4 bases short and J 3 bases short, with 24 bases between. The CDR3 DNA is TGTGCCAGCAGTTCCATCTATCGACCTGCGACCCGCGACACTGAAGCTTTCTTT. Translated: CASSSIYRPATRDTEAFF.

Only a few counts were recorded for this clonotype. The chain joins TRBV20-1 to TRBJ2-7; 7 bases fit TRBD2. This CDR3 spans 14 amino acids. V shed 1 base and J 2 bases; nucleotides not matched to a gene: 5. Germline V gene sequence: CDR1 DFQATT, CDR2 SNEGSKA (reference sequence). The CDR3 sequence: CSARAPSGAYEQYF. CDR3 DNA sequence: TGCAGTGCTAGAGCACCTAGCGGAGCCTACGAGCAGTACTTC.

This clonotype has only one observation. The genes are TRBV5-1 and TRBJ2-2; D is possibly TRBD1 (6 bases). The V gene lost 5 bases and the J gene lost 1 base, with 12 bases spanning the gap. Germline CDR1 is SGHRS and CDR2 is YFSETQ. The CDR3 is made up of 15 amino acids. As DNA, the CDR3 is TGCGCCAGCAGGGCTGGGGGCCTGAACACCGGGGAGCTGTTTTTT. This translates into CASRAGGLNTGELFF.